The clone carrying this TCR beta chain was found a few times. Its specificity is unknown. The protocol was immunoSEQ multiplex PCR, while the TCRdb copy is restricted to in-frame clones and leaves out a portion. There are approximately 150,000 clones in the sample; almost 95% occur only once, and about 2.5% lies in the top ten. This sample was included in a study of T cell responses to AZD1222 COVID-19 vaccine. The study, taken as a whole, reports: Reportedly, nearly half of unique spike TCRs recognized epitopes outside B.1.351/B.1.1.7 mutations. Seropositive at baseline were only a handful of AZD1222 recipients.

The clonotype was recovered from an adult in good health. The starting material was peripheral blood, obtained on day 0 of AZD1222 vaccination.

Written as DNA, the CDR3 is TGTGCCAGCAGTGAAACAGGTCTCGGGACCGGGGAGCTGTTTTTT. This translates into CASSETGLGTGELFF. The chain joins TRBV2 to TRBJ2-2; D perhaps matches TRBD1 (5 bases). Deletions cut 2 bases from V and 5 bases from J, with 12 bases between. Germline CDR1 and CDR2: SNHLY and FYNNEI. The length of the CDR3 is 15 residues. The full variable domain, completed using reference TRBV2 and TRBJ2-2, is EPEVTQTPSHQVTQMGQEVILRCVPISNHLYFYWYRQILGQKVEFLVSFYNNEISEKSEIFDDQFSVERPDGSNFTLKIRSTKLEDSAMYFCASSETGLGTGELFFGEGSRLTVL.